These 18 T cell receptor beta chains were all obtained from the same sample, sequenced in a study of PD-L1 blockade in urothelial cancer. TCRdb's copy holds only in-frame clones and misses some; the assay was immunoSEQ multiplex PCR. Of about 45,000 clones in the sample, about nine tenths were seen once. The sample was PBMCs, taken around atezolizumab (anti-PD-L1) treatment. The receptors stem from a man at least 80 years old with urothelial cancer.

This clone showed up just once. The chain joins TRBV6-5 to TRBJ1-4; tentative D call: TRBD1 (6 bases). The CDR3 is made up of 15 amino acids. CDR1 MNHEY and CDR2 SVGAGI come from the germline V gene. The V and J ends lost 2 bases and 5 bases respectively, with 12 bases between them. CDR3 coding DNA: TGTGCCAGCAGTTACGGACCAGGGGAAAATGAAAAACTGTTTTTT. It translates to CASSYGPGENEKLFF.

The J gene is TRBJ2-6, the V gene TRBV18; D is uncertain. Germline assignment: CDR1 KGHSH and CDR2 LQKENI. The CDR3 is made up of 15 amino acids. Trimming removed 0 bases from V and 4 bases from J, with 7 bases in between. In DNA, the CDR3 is TGTGCCAGCTCACCACCTTCTCTGGGGGCCAACGTCCTGACTTTC. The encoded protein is CASSPPSLGANVLTF.

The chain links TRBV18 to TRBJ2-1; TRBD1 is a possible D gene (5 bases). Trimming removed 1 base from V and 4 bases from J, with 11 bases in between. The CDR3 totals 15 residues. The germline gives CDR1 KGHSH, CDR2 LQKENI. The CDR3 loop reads CASSPQGFAYNEQFF. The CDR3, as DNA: TGTGCCAGCTCACCACAGGGGTTTGCGTACAATGAGCAGTTCTTC.

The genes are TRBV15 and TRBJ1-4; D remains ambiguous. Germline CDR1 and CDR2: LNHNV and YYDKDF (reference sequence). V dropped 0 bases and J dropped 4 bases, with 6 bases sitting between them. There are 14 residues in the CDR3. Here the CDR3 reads CATSRDVHNEKLFF. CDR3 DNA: TGTGCCACCAGCAGAGATGTCCATAATGAAAAACTGTTTTTT.

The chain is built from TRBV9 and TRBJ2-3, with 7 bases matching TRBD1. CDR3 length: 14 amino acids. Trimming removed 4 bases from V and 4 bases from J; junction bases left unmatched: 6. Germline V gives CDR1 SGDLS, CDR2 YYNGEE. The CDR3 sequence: CASSSRQGSDTQYF. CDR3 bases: TGTGCCAGCAGCAGCCGACAGGGCTCAGATACGCAGTATTTT. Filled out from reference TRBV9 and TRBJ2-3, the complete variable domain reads DSGVTQTPKHLITATGQRVTLRCSPRSGDLSVYWYQQSLDQGLQFLIQYYNGEERAKGNILERFSAQQFPDLHSELNLSSLELGDSALYFCASSSRQGSDTQYFGPGTRLTVL.

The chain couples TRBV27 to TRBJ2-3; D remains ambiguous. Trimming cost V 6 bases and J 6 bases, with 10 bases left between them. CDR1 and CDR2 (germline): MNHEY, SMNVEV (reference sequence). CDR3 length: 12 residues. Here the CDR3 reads CASSATGDTQYF. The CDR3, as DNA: TGTGCCAGCAGCGCCACCGGGGATACGCAGTATTTT.

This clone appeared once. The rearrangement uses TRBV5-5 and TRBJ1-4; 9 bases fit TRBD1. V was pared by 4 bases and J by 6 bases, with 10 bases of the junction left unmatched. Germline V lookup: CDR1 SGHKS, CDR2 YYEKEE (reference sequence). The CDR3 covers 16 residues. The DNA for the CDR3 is TGTGCCAGCAGCCCCTTACAGGGGGCAGGGGATGAAAAACTGTTTTTT. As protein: CASSPLQGAGDEKLFF.

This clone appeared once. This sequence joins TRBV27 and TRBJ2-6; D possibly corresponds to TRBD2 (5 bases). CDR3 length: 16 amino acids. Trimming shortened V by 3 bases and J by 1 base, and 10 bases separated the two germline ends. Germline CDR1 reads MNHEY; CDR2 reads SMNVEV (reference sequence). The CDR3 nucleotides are TGTGCCAGCAGTTTCATACGGGGATCTGGGGCCAACGTCCTGACTTTC. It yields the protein CASSFIRGSGANVLTF.

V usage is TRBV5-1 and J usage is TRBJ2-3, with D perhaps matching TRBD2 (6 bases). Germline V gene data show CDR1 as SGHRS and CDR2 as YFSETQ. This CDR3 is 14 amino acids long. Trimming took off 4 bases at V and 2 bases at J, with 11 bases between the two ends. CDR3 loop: CASSLGGFTDTQYF. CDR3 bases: TGCGCCAGCAGCCTTGGGGGGTTCACAGATACGCAGTATTTT.

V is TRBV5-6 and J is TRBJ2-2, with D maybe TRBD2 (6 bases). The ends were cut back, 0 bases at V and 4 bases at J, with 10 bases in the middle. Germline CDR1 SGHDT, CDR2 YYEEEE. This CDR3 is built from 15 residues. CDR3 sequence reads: CASSLGQGGTGELFF. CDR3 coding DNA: TGTGCCAGCAGCTTGGGGCAGGGAGGCACCGGGGAGCTGTTTTTT.

The CDR3 loop reads CASSPRTSGTYNEQFF. The CDR3 nucleotides read TGCGCCAGCAGCCCCCGGACTAGCGGGACTTACAATGAGCAGTTCTTC. The V and J genes are TRBV5-1 and TRBJ2-1; 12 nucleotides align to TRBD2. Germline CDR1 SGHRS, CDR2 YFSETQ. V shed 4 bases, J shed 4 bases, and the junction held 6 bases outside the gene matches. The CDR3 consists of 16 residues.

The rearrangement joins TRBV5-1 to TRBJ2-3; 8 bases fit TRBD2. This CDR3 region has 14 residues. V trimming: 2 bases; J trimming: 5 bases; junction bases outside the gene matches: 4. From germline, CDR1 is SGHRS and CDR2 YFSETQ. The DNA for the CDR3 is TGCGCCAGCAGCTTACCACGGGAGGGAGATACGCAGTATTTT. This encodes CASSLPREGDTQYF. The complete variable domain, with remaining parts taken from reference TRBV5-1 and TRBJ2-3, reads KAGVTQTPRYLIKTRGQQVTLSCSPISGHRSVSWYQQTPGQGLQFLFEYFSETQRNKGNFPGRFSGRQFSNSRSEMNVSTLELGDSALYLCASSLPREGDTQYFGPGTRLTVL.

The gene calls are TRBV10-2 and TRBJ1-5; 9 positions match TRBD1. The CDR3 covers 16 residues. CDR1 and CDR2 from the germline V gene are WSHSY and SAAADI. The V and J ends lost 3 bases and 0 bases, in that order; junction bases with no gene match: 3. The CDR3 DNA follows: TGCGCCAGCAGTGAAATGGGACAGGGTAGCAATCAGCCCCAGCATTTT. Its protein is CASSEMGQGSNQPQHF.

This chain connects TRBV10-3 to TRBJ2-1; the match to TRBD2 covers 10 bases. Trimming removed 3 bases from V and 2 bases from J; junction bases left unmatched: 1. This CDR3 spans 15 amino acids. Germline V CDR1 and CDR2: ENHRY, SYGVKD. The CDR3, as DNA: TGTGCCATCAGTGACGGACTAGCGGCCTACAATGAGCAGTTCTTC. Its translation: CAISDGLAAYNEQFF.

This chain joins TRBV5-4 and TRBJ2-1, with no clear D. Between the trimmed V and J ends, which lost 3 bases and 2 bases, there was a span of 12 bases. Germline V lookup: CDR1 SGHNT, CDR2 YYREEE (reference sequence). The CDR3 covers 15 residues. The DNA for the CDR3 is TGTGCCAGCAGCTCTGAATCCGAGACCTACAATGAGCAGTTCTTC. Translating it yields CASSSESETYNEQFF. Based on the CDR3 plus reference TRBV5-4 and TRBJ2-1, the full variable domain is ETGVTQSPTHLIKTRGQQVTLRCSSQSGHNTVSWYQQALGQGPQFIFQYYREEENGRGNFPPRFSGLQFPNYSSELNVNALELDDSALYLCASSSESETYNEQFFGPGTRLTVL.

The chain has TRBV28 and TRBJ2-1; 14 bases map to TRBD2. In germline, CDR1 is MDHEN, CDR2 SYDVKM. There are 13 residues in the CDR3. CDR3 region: CVASGLAGDEQFF. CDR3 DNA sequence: TGTGTTGCGTCGGGACTAGCGGGAGATGAGCAGTTCTTC.

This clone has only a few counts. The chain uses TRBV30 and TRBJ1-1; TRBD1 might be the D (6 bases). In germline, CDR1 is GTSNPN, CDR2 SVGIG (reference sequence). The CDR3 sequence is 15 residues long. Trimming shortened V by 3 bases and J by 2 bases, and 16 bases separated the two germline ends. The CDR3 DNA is TGTGCCTGGAGCATCGGGACACACCAAAACACTGAAGCTTTCTTT. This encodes CAWSIGTHQNTEAFF.

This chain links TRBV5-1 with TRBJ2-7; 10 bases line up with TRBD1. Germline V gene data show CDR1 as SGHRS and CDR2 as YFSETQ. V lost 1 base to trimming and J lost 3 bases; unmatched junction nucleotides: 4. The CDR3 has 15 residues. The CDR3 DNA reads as TGCGCCAGCAGCTTGAGGACAGGGGGGGACTACGAGCAGTACTTC. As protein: CASSLRTGGDYEQYF. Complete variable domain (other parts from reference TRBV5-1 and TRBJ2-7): KAGVTQTPRYLIKTRGQQVTLSCSPISGHRSVSWYQQTPGQGLQFLFEYFSETQRNKGNFPGRFSGRQFSNSRSEMNVSTLELGDSALYLCASSLRTGGDYEQYFGPGTRLTVT.